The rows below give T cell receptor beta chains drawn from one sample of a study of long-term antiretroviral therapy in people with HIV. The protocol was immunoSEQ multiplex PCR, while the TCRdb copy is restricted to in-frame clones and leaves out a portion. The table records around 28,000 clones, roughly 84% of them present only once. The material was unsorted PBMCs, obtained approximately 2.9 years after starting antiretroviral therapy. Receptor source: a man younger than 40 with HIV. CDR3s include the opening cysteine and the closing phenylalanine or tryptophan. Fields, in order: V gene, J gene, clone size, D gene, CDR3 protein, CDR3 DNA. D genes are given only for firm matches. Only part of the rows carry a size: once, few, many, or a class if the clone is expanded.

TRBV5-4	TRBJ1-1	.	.	CASSLAPNTEAFF	TGTGCCAGCAGCTTGGCCCCGAACACTGAAGCTTTCTTT
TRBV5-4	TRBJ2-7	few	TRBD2	CASSLESGAEQYF	TGTGCCAGCAGCTTGGAAAGCGGGGCCGAGCAGTACTTC
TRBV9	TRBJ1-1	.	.	CASSVGGAGEAFF	TGTGCCAGCAGCGTAGGGGGCGCGGGTGAAGCTTTCTTT
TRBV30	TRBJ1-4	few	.	CAWSTGANEKLFF	TGTGCCTGGAGTACCGGCGCTAATGAAAAACTGTTTTTT
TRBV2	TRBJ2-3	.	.	CASKGGDTQYF	TGTGCCAGCAAGGGGGGGGATACGCAGTATTTT
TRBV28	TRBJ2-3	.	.	CASGEVGTTQYF	TGTGCCAGCGGGGAGGTGGGGACAACGCAGTATTTT
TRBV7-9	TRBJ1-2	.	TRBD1	CASSLSLGDRAYTF	TGTGCCAGCAGCTTAAGCTTGGGGGACAGGGCCTACACCTTC
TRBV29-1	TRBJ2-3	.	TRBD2	CSVPWTSGNTQYF	TGCAGCGTTCCGTGGACTAGCGGGAATACGCAGTATTTT
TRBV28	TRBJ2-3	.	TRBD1	CASSISTGYGTDTQYF	TGTGCCAGCAGTATCTCGACAGGGTACGGTACAGATACGCAGTATTTT
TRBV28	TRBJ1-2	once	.	CASSLMGGQGGYTF	TGTGCCAGCAGTTTAATGGGGGGCCAGGGGGGCTACACCTTC
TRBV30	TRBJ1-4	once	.	CAWSAHNEKLFF	TGTGCCTGGAGTGCACATAACGAAAAACTGTTTTTT
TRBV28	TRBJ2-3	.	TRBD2	CASSLSSGYTDTQYF	TGTGCCAGCAGTTTGTCTAGCGGATACACAGATACGCAGTATTTT
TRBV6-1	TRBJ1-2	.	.	CASSTQGFYGYTF	TGTGCCAGCTCAACACAGGGCTTCTATGGCTACACCTTC
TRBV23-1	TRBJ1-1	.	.	CASSQSEIPRNTEAFF	TGCGCCAGCAGTCAATCGGAGATCCCTAGAAACACTGAAGCTTTCTTT
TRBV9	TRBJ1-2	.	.	CASSPLAGLGYTF	TGTGCCAGCAGCCCATTGGCGGGGTTGGGCTACACCTTC
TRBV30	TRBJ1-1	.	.	CAWRDKLDALNTEAFF	TGTGCCTGGAGAGATAAACTGGACGCCTTGAACACTGAAGCTTTCTTT
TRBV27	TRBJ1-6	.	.	CASSLLAPMSSYNSPLHF	TGTGCCAGCAGTTTATTAGCCCCGATGAGCTCCTATAATTCACCCCTCCACTTT
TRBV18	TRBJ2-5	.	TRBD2	CASSDGLAGQETQYF	TGTGCCAGCTCAGACGGACTAGCGGGCCAAGAGACCCAGTACTTC
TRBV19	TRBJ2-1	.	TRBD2	CASRRRTSGGSSYNEQFF	TGTGCCAGTAGGCGTAGGACTAGCGGGGGGAGCTCCTACAATGAGCAGTTCTTC
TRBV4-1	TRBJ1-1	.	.	CASSQDSLWTEAFF	TGCGCCAGCAGCCAAGATTCGCTCTGGACTGAAGCTTTCTTT
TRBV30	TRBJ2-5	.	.	CAWSTGVRVSDQETQYF	TGTGCCTGGAGCACGGGGGTGAGGGTGTCTGACCAAGAGACCCAGTACTTC
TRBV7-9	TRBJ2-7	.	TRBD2	CASSLGLAGGPLSYEQYF	TGTGCCAGCAGCTTAGGACTAGCGGGAGGGCCTCTTTCCTACGAGCAGTACTTC
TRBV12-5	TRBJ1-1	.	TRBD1	CASGLTSGTGGWAEAFF	TGTGCTAGTGGTTTGACCTCCGGGACAGGGGGCTGGGCTGAAGCTTTCTTT
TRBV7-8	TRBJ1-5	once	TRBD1	CASSLGATTGGNQPQHF	TGTGCCAGCAGCTTAGGGGCCACGACAGGGGGCAATCAGCCCCAGCATTTT
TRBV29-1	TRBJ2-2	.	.	CSVEKQESTGELFF	TGCAGCGTTGAAAAACAGGAGAGCACCGGGGAGCTGTTTTTT
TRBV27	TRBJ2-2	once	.	CASSPRSGGNTGELFF	TGTGCCAGCAGTCCAAGGAGTGGGGGAAACACCGGGGAGCTGTTTTTT
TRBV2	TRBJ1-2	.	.	CAIPGRQVNGYTF	TGTGCCATCCCGGGACGACAGGTCAATGGCTACACCTTC
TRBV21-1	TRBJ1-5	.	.	CASSKSPGDRGYQPQHF	TGTGCCAGCAGCAAATCGCCGGGGGACAGGGGTTACCAGCCCCAGCATTTT
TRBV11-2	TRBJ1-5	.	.	CASSLDRANNQPQHF	TGTGCCAGCAGCTTAGATCGGGCAAACAATCAGCCCCAGCATTTT
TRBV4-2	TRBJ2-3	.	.	CASSQGLTSSTDTQYF	TGTGCCAGCAGCCAAGGGTTGACGTCTAGCACAGATACGCAGTATTTT
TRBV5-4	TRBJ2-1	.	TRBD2	CASSPFSGMSHNEQFF	TGTGCCAGCAGCCCATTTAGCGGGATGTCCCACAATGAGCAGTTCTTC
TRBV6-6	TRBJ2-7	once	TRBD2	CASRGLAGGPGF	TGTGCCAGCAGGGGACTAGCGGGAGGGCCAGGCTTC
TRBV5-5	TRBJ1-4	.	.	CASSLVEGWKLFF	TGTGCCAGCAGCTTGGTTGAGGGGTGGAAACTGTTTTTT
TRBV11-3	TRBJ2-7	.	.	CASSNRDTPNEQYF	TGTGCCAGCAGCAACCGGGACACTCCCAACGAGCAGTACTTC
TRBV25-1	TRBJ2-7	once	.	CASSGRSYEQYF	TGTGCCAGCAGCGGACGGTCCTACGAGCAGTACTTC
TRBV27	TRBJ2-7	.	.	CASSLPGFRNEQYF	TGTGCCAGCAGTTTACCAGGGTTTAGGAACGAGCAGTACTTC
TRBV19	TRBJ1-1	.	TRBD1	CASSPHGQGGTEAFF	TGTGCCAGTAGTCCCCACGGACAGGGAGGGACTGAAGCTTTCTTT
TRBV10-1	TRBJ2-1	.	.	CASSENKGIPYNEQFF	TGCGCCAGCAGTGAAAACAAGGGGATTCCCTACAATGAGCAGTTCTTC
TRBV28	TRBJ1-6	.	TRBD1	CASSPPGQGVASYNSPLHF	TGTGCCAGCAGTCCACCGGGACAGGGGGTTGCTAGCTATAATTCACCCCTCCACTTT
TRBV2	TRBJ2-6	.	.	CASRNRQTGANVLTF	TGTGCCAGCAGAAACAGACAGACTGGGGCCAACGTCCTGACTTTC
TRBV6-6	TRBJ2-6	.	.	CASPANVLTF	TGTGCCAGTCCGGCCAACGTCCTGACTTTC
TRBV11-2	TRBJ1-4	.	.	CASSLAGGLEKLFF	TGTGCCAGCAGCTTAGCTGGGGGGTTGGAAAAACTGTTTTTT
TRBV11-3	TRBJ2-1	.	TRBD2	CASSLPGTSGKNEQFF	TGTGCCAGCAGCTTGCCCGGGACTAGCGGGAAAAATGAGCAGTTCTTC
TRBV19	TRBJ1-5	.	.	CASSPQEKRSQPQHF	TGTGCCAGTAGTCCCCAGGAGAAGAGGAGTCAGCCCCAGCATTTT
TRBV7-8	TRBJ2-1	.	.	CASSLDPNRQYNEQFF	TGTGCCAGCAGCTTAGACCCCAACCGACAGTACAATGAGCAGTTCTTC
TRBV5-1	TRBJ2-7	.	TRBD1	CASSDHRDRFSNEQYF	TGCGCCAGCAGCGACCATCGGGACAGGTTTTCCAACGAGCAGTACTTC
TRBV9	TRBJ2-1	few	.	CASSVTGTRIDEQFF	TGTGCCAGCAGCGTAACAGGCACTAGAATTGATGAGCAGTTCTTC
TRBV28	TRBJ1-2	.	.	CAAWQMSGYTF	TGTGCCGCCTGGCAGATGAGTGGCTACACCTTC
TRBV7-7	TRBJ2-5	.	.	CASSGGGRQETQYF	TGTGCCAGCTCCGGGGGTGGGAGGCAAGAGACCCAGTACTTC
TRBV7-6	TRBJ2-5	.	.	CASSLSGRAQYF	TGTGCCAGCAGCCTCTCGGGTCGAGCCCAGTACTTC